This paragraph covers one T cell receptor (beta chain) sequence. Antigen specificity is unknown. The record originates from a study of cytomegalovirus exposure and HLA in healthy donors. Both 60 Vbeta primers and 13 Jbeta primers went into the PCR. Assay: immunoSEQ multiplex PCR; the TCRdb copy retains only in-frame clones and omits some. The table shows 110,000 or so clones, with roughly 70% occurring only once. The CDR3 spans 14 residues. Trimming left V 4 bases short and J 5 bases short, with 15 bases between. In germline, CDR1 is SGHRS, CDR2 YFSETQ. Broader study findings: TCR sequences were mostly rare, though some public TCRs occurred in many donors.

The sample was PBMCs. This sequence originates from a man aged 18 to 35 in good health and CMV-seropositive. The rearrangement uses TRBV5-1 and TRBJ2-5, with TRBD2 as a possible D gene (5 bases). The CDR3 DNA reads TGCGCCAGCAGCCCCGGTTCGGGCGGGGAGACCCAGTACTTC. It yields the protein CASSPGSGGETQYF.